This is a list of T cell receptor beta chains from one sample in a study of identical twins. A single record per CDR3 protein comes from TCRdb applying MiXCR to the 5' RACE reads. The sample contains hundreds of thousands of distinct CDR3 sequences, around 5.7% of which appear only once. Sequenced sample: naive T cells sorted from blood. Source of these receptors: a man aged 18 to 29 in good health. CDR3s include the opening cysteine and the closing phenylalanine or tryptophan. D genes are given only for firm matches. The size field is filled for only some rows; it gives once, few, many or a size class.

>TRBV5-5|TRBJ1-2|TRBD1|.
TGTGCCAGCAGCTCAGACGGACAGGGAGACTACACCTTC
CASSSDGQGDYTF
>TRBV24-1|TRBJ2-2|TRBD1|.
TGTGCCACCAGTGCCGTACAGGGGGGAACCGGGGAGCTGTTTTTT
CATSAVQGGTGELFF
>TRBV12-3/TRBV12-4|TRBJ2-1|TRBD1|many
TGTGCCAGCAGTTGGGGCTTGGGGACAGACAATGAGCAGTTCTTC
CASSWGLGTDNEQFF
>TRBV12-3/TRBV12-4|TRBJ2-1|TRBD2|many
TGTGCCAGCAGTTTATTGGGCCCGGGAGGGCCTGGTAATGAGCAGTTCTTC
CASSLLGPGGPGNEQFF
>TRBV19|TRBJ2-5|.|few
TGTGCCAGTAGTAATCAGGCCCAAGAGACCCAGTACTTC
CASSNQAQETQYF
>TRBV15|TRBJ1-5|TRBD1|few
TGTGCCACCAGCAGCGGACAGGTCAATCAGCCCCAGCATTTT
CATSSGQVNQPQHF
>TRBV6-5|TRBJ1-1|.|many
TGTGCCAGCAGGACTCCTGCCGAAGCTTTCTTT
CASRTPAEAFF
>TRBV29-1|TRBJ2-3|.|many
TGCAGCGTTGAGTATGATGTCTCTTCCAGCACAGATACGCAGTATTTT
CSVEYDVSSSTDTQYF
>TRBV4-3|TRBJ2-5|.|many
TGCGCCAGCAGCCAAGTGTCGGGGGCTCAAGGGACCCAGTACTTC
CASSQVSGAQGTQYF
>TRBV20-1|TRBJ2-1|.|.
TGCAGTGCTAGAGAACCGGGCCTAAACCTTCCCAACTACAATGAGCAGTTCTTC
CSAREPGLNLPNYNEQFF
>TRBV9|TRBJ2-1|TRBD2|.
TGTGCCAGCAGCGTAACGGGAGGGACCTACAATGAGCAGTTCTTC
CASSVTGGTYNEQFF
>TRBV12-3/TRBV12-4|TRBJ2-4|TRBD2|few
TGTGCCAGCAGTCGGGGGGTAGGAGCCAAAAACATTCAGTACTTC
CASSRGVGAKNIQYF
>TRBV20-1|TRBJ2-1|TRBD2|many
TGCAGTGCTAGAGATCGGCTAGCGGGAGGGCAATTCTTC
CSARDRLAGGQFF
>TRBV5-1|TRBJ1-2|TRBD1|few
TGCGCCAGCAGCATGAGGACAGGAGAACTCGGGGGCTACACCTTC
CASSMRTGELGGYTF
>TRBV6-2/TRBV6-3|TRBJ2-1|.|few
TGTGCCAGCAAAGAGAATCAACACAATGAGCAGTTCTTC
CASKENQHNEQFF
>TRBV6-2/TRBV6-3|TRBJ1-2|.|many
TGTGCCAGCAGTTATTCAGGGCACGGCTACACCTTC
CASSYSGHGYTF
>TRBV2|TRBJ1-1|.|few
TGTGCCAGCAGTCCCGAGCTCAGGAGGGGGGCTGAAGCTTTCTTT
CASSPELRRGAEAFF
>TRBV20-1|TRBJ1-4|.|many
TGCAGTGCTAGACAGGGTGAAGGTGAAAAACTGTTTTTT
CSARQGEGEKLFF
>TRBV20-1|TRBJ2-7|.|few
TGCAGTGCTAGCTCCCCGGATCCAGACGAGCAGTACTTC
CSASSPDPDEQYF
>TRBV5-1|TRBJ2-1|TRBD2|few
TGCGCCAGCAGCTTGGTGACGGGACTAGGTTTGAGCTCCTACAATGAGCAGTTCTTC
CASSLVTGLGLSSYNEQFF